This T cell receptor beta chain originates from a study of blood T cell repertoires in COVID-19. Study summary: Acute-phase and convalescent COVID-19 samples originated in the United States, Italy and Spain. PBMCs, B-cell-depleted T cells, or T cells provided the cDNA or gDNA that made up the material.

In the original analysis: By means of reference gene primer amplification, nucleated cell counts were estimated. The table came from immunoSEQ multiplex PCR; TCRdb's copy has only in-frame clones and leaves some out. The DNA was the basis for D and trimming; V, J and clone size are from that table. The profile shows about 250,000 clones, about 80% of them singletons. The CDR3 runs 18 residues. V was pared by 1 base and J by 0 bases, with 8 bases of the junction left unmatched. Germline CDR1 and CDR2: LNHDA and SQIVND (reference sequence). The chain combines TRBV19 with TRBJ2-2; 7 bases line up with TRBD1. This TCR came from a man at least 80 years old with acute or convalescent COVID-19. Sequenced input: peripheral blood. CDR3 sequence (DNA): TGTGCCAGTAGTATAGGATCCGGGACAGCAGCGAACACCGGGGAGCTGTTTTTT. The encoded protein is CASSIGSGTAANTGELFF.